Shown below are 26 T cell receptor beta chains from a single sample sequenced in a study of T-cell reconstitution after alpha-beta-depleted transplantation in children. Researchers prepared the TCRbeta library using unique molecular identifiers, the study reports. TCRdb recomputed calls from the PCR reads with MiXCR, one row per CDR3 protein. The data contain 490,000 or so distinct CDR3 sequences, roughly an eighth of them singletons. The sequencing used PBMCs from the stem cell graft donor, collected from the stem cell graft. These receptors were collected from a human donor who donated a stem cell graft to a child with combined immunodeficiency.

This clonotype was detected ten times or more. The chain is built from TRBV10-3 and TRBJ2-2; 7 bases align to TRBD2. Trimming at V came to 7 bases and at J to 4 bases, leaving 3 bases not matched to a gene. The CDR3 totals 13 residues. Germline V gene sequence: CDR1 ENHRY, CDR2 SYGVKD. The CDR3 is CAINGGGTGELFF. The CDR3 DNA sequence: TGTGCCATCAATGGCGGGGGCACCGGGGAGCTGTTTTTT.

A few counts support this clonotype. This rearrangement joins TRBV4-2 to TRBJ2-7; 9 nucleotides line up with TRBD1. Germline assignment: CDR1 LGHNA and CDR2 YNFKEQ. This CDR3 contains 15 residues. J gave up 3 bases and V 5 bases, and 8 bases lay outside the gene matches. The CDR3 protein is CASSLRGQGDYEQYF. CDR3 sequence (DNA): TGTGCCAGCAGCTTAAGGGGACAGGGCGACTACGAGCAGTACTTC.

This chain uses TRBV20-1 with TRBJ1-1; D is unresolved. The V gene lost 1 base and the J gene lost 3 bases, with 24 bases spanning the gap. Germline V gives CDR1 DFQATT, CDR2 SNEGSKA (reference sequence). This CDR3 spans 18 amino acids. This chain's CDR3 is CSARGWQAMNVWDTEAFF. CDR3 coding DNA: TGCAGTGCTAGAGGGTGGCAGGCGATGAACGTCTGGGACACTGAAGCTTTCTTT.

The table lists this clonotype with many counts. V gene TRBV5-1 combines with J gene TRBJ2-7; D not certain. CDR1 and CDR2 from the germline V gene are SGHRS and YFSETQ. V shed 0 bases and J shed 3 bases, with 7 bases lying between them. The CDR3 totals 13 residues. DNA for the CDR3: TGCGCCAGCAGCTTGGATCTCCTCTACGAGCAGTACTTC. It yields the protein CASSLDLLYEQYF.

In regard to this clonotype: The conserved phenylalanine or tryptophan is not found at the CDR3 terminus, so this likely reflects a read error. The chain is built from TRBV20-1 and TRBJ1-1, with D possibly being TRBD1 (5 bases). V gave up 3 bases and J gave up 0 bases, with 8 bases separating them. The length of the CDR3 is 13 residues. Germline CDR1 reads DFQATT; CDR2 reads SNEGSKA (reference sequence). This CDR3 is CSASGDLNTEAFC. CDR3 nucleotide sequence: TGCAGTGCTAGCGGGGACCTGAACACTGAAGCTTTCTGT.

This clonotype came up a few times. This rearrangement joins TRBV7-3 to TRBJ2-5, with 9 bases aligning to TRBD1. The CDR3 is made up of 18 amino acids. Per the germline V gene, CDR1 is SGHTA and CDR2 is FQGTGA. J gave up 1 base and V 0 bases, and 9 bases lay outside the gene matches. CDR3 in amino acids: CASSLTGTGLGIQETQYF. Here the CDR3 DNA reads TGTGCCAGCAGCTTAACCGGGACAGGGCTTGGGATCCAAGAGACCCAGTACTTC.

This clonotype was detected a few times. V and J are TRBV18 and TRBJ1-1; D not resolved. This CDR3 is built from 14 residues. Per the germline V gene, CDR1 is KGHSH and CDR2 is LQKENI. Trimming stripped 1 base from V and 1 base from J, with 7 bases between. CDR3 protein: CASSPQPSNTEAFF. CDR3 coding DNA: TGTGCCAGCTCACCACAGCCTTCGAACACTGAAGCTTTCTTT.

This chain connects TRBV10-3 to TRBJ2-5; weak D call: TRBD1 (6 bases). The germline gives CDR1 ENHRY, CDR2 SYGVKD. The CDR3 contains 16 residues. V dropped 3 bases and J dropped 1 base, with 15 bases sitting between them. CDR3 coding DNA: TGTGCCATCAGTGATTTAGACAGGAAGGGCCAAGAGACCCAGTACTTC. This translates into CAISDLDRKGQETQYF.

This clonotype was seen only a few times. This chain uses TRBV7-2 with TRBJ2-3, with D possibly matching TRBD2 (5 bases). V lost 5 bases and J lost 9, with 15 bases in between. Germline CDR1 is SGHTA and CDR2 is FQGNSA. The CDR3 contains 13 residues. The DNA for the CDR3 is TGTGCCAGCAGCCCCTGGACTCAAAAAACGCAGTATTTT. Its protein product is CASSPWTQKTQYF.

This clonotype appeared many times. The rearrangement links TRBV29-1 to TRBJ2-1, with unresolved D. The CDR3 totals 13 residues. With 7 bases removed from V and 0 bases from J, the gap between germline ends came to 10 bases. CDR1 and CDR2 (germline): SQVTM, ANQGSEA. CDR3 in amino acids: CSGRPSSYNEQFF. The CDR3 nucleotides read TGCAGCGGACGGCCCAGCTCCTACAATGAGCAGTTCTTC.

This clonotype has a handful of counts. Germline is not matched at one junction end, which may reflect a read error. DNA for the CDR3: TGTGCCAGCAGAGAAGAGCTAGCGGGAGAAACCGAGCAGTACTTC. It is translated as CASREELAGETEQYF. V is TRBV2 and J is TRBJ2-7; 10 bases match TRBD2. Per the germline V gene, CDR1 is SNHLY and CDR2 is FYNNEI. CDR3 length: 15 amino acids.

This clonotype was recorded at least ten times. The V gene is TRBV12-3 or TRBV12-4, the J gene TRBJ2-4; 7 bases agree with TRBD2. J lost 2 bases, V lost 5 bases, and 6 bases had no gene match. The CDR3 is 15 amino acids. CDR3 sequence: CASSPPGGPKNIQYF. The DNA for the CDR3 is TGTGCCAGCAGTCCCCCGGGGGGTCCCAAAAACATTCAGTACTTC.

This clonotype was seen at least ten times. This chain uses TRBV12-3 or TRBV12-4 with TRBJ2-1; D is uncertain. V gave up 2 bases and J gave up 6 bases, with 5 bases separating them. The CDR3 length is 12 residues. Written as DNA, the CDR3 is TGTGCCAGCAGTTTACACCCCAATGAGCAGTTCTTC. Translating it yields CASSLHPNEQFF.

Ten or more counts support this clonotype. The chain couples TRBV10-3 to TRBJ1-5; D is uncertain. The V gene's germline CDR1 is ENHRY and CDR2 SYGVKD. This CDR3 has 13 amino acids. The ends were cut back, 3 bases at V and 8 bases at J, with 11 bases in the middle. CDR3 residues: CAISDTSGEPQHF. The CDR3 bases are TGTGCCATCAGTGATACGTCCGGGGAGCCCCAGCATTTT.

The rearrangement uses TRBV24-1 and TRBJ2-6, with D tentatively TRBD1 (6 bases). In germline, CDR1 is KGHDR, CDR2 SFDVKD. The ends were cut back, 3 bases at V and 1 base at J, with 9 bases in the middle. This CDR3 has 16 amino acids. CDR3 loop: CATSDGTISGANVLTF. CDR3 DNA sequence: TGTGCCACCAGTGATGGGACAATATCTGGGGCCAACGTCCTGACTTTC.

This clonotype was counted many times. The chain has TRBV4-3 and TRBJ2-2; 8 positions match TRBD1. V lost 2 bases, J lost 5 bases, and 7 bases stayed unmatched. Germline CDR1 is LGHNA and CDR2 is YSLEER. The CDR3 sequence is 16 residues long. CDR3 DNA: TGCGCCAGCAGCCAATTCAGGGGGCTGACAACCGGGGAGCTGTTTTTT. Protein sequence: CASSQFRGLTTGELFF.

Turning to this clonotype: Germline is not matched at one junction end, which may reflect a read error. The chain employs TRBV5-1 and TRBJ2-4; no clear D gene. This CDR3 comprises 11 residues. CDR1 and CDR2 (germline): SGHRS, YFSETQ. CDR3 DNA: TGCGCCAGCAGCGCCACAAACATTCAGTACTTC. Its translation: CASSATNIQYF.

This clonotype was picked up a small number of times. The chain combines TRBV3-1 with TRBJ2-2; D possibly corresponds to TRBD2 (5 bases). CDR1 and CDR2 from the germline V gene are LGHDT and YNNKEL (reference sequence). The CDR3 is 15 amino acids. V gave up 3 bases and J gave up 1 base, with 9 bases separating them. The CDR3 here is CASSQQGLNTGELFF. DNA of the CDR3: TGTGCCAGCAGCCAGCAAGGACTGAACACCGGGGAGCTGTTTTTT.

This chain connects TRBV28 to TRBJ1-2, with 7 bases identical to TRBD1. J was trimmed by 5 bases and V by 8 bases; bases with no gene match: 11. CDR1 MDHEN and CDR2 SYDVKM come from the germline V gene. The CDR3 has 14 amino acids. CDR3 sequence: CASRSGQPLYGYTF. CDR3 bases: TGTGCCAGCCGCTCGGGACAGCCGTTATATGGCTACACCTTC.

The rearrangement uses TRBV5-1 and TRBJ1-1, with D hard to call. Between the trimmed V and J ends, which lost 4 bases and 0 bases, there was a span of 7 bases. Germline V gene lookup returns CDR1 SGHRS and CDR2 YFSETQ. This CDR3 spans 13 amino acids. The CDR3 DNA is TGCGCCAGCAGCATGTCCCTGAACACTGAAGCTTTCTTT. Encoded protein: CASSMSLNTEAFF.

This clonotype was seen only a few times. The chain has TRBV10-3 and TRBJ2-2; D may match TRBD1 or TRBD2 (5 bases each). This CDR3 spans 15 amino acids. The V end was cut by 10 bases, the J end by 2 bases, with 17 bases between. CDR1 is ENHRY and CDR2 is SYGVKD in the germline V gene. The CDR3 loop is CASQSGTVNTGELFF. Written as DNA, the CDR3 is TGTGCCAGCCAATCCGGGACCGTCAACACCGGGGAGCTGTTTTTT.

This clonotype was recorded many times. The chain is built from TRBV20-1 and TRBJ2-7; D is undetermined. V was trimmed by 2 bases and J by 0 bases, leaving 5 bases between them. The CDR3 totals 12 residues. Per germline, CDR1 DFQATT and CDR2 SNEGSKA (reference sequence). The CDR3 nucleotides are TGCAGTGCTAGACTAGTCTCCTACGAGCAGTACTTC. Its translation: CSARLVSYEQYF.

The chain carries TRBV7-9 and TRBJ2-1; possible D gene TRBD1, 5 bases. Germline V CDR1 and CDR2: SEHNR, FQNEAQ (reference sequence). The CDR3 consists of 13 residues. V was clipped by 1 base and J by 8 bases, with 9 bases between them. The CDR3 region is CASSLDVGDEQFF. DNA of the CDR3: TGTGCCAGCAGCTTAGACGTAGGGGATGAGCAGTTCTTC.

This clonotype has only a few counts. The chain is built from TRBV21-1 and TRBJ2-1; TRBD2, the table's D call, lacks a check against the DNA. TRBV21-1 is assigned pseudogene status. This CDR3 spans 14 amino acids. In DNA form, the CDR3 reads TGTGCCAGCAGCATTAGGGGACTCGACAATGAGCAGTTCTTC. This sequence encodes CASSIRGLDNEQFF.

This chain's CDR3 is CATSDQGAGKDQPQHF. DNA of the CDR3: TGTGCCACCAGTGACCAAGGGGCAGGGAAGGATCAGCCCCAGCATTTT. V gene TRBV24-1 combines with J gene TRBJ1-5; D may be TRBD1 (5 bases). The CDR3 runs to 16 residues. Germline V CDR1 and CDR2: KGHDR, SFDVKD. Trimming removed 4 bases from V and 5 bases from J, with 17 bases in between.

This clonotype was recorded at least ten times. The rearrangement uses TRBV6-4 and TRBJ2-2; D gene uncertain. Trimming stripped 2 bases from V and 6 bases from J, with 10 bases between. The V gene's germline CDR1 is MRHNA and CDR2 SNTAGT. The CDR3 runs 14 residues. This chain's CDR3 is CASSDVMGSGELFF. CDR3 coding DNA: TGTGCCAGCAGTGACGTCATGGGCTCCGGGGAGCTGTTTTTT.